This T cell receptor (beta chain) emerged from a study of CD4 and CD8 cells across lung adenocarcinoma regions. One entry per CDR3 protein results from TCRdb running MiXCR on the PCR reads. The sample contains over 15,000 distinct CDR3 sequences, roughly half of which appear only once. Donors had localized lung adenocarcinoma, a non-small cell lung cancer. Germline CDR1 and CDR2: MGHRA and YSYEKL. Trimming took 6 bases from V and 6 from J; bases not matched to a gene: 3. CDR3 length: 14 amino acids. The sample taken for sequencing was CD8+ T cells from the center of a lung tumor. The chain employs TRBV4-1 and TRBJ2-1, with TRBD2 matching over 12 bases. The sequence derives from a female donor with lung adenocarcinoma. The CD4 and CD8 labels of this study may be unreliable. CDR3 in DNA: TGCGCCAGCAGGACTAGCGGGAGAAGCAATGAGCAGTTCTTC. Protein sequence: CASRTSGRSNEQFF.